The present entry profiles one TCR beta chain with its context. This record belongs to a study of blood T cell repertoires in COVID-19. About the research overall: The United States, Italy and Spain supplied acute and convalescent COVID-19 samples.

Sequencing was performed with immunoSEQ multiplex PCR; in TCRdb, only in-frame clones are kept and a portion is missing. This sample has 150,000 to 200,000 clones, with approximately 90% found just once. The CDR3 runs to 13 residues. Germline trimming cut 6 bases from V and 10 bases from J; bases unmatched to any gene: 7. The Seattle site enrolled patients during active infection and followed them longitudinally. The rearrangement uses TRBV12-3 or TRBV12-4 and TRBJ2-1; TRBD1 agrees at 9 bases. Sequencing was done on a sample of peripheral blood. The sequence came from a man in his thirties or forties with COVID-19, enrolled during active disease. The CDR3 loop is CASSPGTGLEQFF. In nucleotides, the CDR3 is TGTGCCAGCAGCCCCGGGACAGGGCTCGAGCAGTTCTTC.